This T cell receptor (beta chain) stems from a study of blood T cell repertoires in COVID-19. Study in general: In each case, the material was cDNA or gDNA derived from T cells, B-cell-depleted T cells, or PBMCs.

In the study's own analysis: From reference gene primer amplification, estimates of nucleated cell counts were derived. Some clones are missing from TCRdb's copy, which holds only in-frame ones; the method was immunoSEQ multiplex PCR. The DNA was the basis for D and trimming; V, J and clone size are from that table. The sample contains over 20,000 clones, 65% to 90% of which appear only once. The ends were cut back, 4 bases at V and 2 bases at J, with 17 bases in the middle. The CDR3 runs 16 residues. Germline CDR1 reads MNHNS; CDR2 reads SASEGT. This sequence joins TRBV6-1 and TRBJ1-2, with a tentative D call TRBD1 (5 bases). This receptor was identified in a man aged 65-85 years with acute or convalescent COVID-19. Sequencing was carried out using peripheral blood. Here the CDR3 DNA reads TGTGCCAGCAGTGTGGCAGGGCCGCAAGGGAACTATGGCTACACCTTC. Translation gives CASSVAGPQGNYGYTF.